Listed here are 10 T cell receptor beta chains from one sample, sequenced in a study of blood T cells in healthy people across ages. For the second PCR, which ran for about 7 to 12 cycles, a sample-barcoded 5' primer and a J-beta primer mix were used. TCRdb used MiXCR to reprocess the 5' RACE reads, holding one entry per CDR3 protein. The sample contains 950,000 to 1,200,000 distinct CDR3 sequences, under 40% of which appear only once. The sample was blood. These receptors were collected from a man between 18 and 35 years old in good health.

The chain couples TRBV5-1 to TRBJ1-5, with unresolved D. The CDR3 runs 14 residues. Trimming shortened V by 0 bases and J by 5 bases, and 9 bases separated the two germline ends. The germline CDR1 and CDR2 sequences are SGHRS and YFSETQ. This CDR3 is CASSLGGEDQPQHF. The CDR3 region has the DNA TGCGCCAGCAGCTTGGGCGGGGAGGATCAGCCCCAGCATTTT. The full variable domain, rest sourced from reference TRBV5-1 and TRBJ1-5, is KAGVTQTPRYLIKTRGQQVTLSCSPISGHRSVSWYQQTPGQGLQFLFEYFSETQRNKGNFPGRFSGRQFSNSRSEMNVSTLELGDSALYLCASSLGGEDQPQHFGDGTRLSIL.

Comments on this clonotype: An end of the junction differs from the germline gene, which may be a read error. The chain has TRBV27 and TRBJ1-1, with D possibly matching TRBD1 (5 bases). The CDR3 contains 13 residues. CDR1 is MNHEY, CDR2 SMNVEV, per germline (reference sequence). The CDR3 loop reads CASGLGRVAEAFF. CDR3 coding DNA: TGTGCCAGCGGTTTAGGCAGGGTGGCTGAAGCTTTCTTT.

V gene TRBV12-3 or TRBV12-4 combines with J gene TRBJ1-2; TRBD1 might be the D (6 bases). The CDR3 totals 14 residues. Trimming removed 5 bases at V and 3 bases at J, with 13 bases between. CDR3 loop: CASSARGSHYGYTF. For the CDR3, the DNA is TGTGCCAGCAGTGCCAGGGGTTCGCACTATGGCTACACCTTC.

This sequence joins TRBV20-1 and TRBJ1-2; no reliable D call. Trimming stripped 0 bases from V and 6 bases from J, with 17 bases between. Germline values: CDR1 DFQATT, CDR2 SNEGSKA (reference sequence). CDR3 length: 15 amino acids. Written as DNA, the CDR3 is TGCAGTGCTAGAGATCATACCGGGAGAGCCAATGGCTACACCTTC. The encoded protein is CSARDHTGRANGYTF.

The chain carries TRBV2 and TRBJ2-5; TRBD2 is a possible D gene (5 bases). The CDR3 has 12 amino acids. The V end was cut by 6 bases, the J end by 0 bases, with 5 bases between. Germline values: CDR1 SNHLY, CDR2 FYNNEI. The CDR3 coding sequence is TGTGCCAGCAGGGGAGACCAAGAGACCCAGTACTTC. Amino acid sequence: CASRGDQETQYF.

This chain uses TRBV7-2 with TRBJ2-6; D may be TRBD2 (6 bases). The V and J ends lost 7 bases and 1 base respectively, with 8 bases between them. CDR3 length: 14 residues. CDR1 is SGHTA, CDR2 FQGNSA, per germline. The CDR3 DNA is TGTGCCAGCATAGGGACTTCTGGGGCCAACGTCCTGACTTTC. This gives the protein CASIGTSGANVLTF.

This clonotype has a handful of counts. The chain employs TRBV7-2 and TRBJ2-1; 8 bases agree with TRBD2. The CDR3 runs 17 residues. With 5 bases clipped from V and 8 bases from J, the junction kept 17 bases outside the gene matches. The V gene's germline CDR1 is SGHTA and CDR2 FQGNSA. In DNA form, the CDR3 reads TGTGCCAGCAGCGGCTTACCCGAGCGGGGGATGTATGATGAGCAGTTCTTC. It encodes CASSGLPERGMYDEQFF.

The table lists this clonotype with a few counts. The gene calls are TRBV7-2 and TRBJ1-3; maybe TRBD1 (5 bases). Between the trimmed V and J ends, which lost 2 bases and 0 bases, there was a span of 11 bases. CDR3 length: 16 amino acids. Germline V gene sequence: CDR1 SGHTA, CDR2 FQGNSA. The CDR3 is CASSLQPGPSGNTIYF. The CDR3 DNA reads TGTGCCAGCAGCTTACAACCGGGACCCTCTGGAAACACCATATATTTT.

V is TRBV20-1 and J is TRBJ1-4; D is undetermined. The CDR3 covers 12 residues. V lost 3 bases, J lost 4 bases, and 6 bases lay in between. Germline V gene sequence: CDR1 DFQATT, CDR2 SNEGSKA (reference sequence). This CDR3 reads CSARVVNEKLFF. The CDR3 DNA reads TGCAGTGCTAGGGTCGTTAATGAAAAACTGTTTTTT.

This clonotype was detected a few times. Written as DNA, the CDR3 is TGTGCCAGCAGCCAAGAGGGGAGTTGGCAGTACTTC. Translating it yields CASSQEGSWQYF. V is TRBV3-1 and J is TRBJ2-5, with D possibly being TRBD2 (5 bases). V gave up 0 bases and J gave up 11 bases, with 10 bases separating them. This CDR3 has 12 amino acids. Germline lookup yields CDR1 LGHDT and CDR2 YNNKEL (reference sequence).